A single sample is the source of the 25 T cell receptor beta chains below, sequenced in a study of T cells in Graves' hyperthyroidism and ophthalmopathy. TCR beta CDR3 regions were amplified from RNA transcripts. First-round RT-PCR targeting the TCR CDR3 was performed with the HTBI primer set. TCRdb itself ran the multiplex PCR reads through MiXCR, one entry per CDR3 protein. The repertoire has 600,000 to 700,000 distinct CDR3 sequences, about 15% of them found once; the top ten carry about 4.5%. Input material: blood. The source is a woman in her thirties or forties with Graves' ophthalmopathy.

This clonotype appeared a few times. The gene calls are TRBV15 and TRBJ1-5, with 8 bases fitting TRBD1. Germline values: CDR1 LNHNV, CDR2 YYDKDF (reference sequence). The CDR3 runs to 14 residues. The J segment lost 7 bases and the V segment lost 5 bases, leaving 7 bases of the junction unmatched. Written as DNA, the CDR3 is TGTGCCACCAGCCCCGACAGGGGAGACCAGCCCCAGCATTTT. It codes for CATSPDRGDQPQHF.

Ten or more counts support this clonotype. The chain has TRBV4-1 and TRBJ2-2; 9 bases are a match to TRBD2. The CDR3 consists of 17 residues. Germline lookup yields CDR1 MGHRA and CDR2 YSYEKL. The V gene end was trimmed by 0 bases and the J gene end by 4 bases; junction bases not matched to a gene: 6. The CDR3 protein is CASSQDRAGGFTGELFF. The CDR3 nucleotides are TGCGCCAGCAGCCAAGATAGAGCGGGAGGTTTCACCGGGGAGCTGTTTTTT.

In its sample, this clonotype was seen many times. The CDR3 bases are TGTGCCAGCAGCCCAGGGAGGGATTCCTCTGGAAACACCATATATTTT. This sequence encodes CASSPGRDSSGNTIYF. The chain employs TRBV7-6 and TRBJ1-3, with D possibly TRBD1 on 5 matching bases. Deletions cut 5 bases from V and 0 bases from J, with 14 bases between. This CDR3 has 16 amino acids. Germline values: CDR1 SGHVS, CDR2 FNYEAQ.

As regards this clonotype: Since a much larger clone is just one base distant, this may be a read error. This is likely a read error, given that the CDR3 carries no conserved phenylalanine or tryptophan at its end. The chain couples TRBV27 to TRBJ2-2, with no clear D. The CDR3 totals 12 residues. The germline CDR1 and CDR2 sequences are MNHEY and SMNVEV (reference sequence). CDR3 nucleotides: TGTGCCAGCAGTAGACCCACCGGAGAGCTGTTTGTT. Translated, it gives CASSRPTGELFV.

In its sample, this clonotype was seen many times. The chain has TRBV6-4 and TRBJ2-7; possibly TRBD2 for D (6 bases). V was pared by 2 bases and J by 2 bases, with 28 bases between. The CDR3 loop spans 20 amino acids. The germline CDR1 and CDR2 sequences are MRHNA and SNTAGT. Written as DNA, the CDR3 is TGTGCCAGCAGTGACCCCATCGAGGGAGCAGGTATAGCGGTCGCCTACGAGCAGTACTTC. This encodes CASSDPIEGAGIAVAYEQYF.

This clonotype showed up many times. This chain joins TRBV12-3 or TRBV12-4 and TRBJ1-5; a weak D match, TRBD1 (6 bases). The germline V and J ends were trimmed by 5 bases and 0 bases, with 20 bases remaining between them. This CDR3 has 18 amino acids. CDR3 sequence: CASSAGAGAFYSNQPQHF. DNA of the CDR3: TGTGCCAGCAGTGCAGGGGCTGGGGCTTTTTATAGCAATCAGCCCCAGCATTTT.

The chain links TRBV28 to TRBJ2-7; TRBD2 aligns across 13 bases. Germline CDR1 is MDHEN and CDR2 is SYDVKM. This CDR3 spans 16 amino acids. Germline trimming cut 4 bases from V and 4 bases from J; bases unmatched to any gene: 7. CDR3 sequence (DNA): TGTGCCAGCAGTTCTAGGACTAGCGGGAGTGGTTACGAGCAGTACTTC. Protein product: CASSSRTSGSGYEQYF. The entire variable domain, with the rest obtained from reference TRBV28 and TRBJ2-7, is as follows: DVKVTQSSRYLVKRTGEKVFLECVQDMDHENMFWYRQDPGLGLRLIYFSYDVKMKEKGDIPEGYSVSREKKERFSLILESASTNQTSMYLCASSSRTSGSGYEQYFGPGTRLTVT.

This clonotype was recorded many times. The V gene is TRBV24-1, the J gene TRBJ2-5, with 9 bases that match TRBD2. In germline, CDR1 is KGHDR, CDR2 SFDVKD. The CDR3 runs 13 residues. With V trimmed by 4 bases and J by 9 bases, 5 bases remained unmatched. The CDR3 protein is CATSDVVAGAQYF. As DNA, the CDR3 is TGTGCCACCAGTGACGTTGTAGCGGGAGCCCAGTACTTC.

This clonotype occurred many times. The V call is TRBV12-3 or TRBV12-4, the J call TRBJ1-1; D unclear. Trimming took off 3 bases at V and 3 bases at J, with 8 bases between the two ends. The CDR3 sequence is 13 residues long. CDR3 in DNA: TGTGCCAGCAGTTTCTCATTGGACACTGAAGCTTTCTTT. It yields the protein CASSFSLDTEAFF.

A few counts support this clonotype. The chain joins TRBV6-1 to TRBJ1-3; the D is unclear. The germline V gene encodes CDR1 MNHNS and CDR2 SASEGT. The CDR3 has 15 residues. V lost 6 bases and J 0 bases, leaving 12 bases between the germline ends. The CDR3 DNA is TGTGCCAGCAGGACTTCCCTGTACTCTGGAAACACCATATATTTT. Protein product: CASRTSLYSGNTIYF.

This clonotype was detected a few times. V gene TRBV9 combines with J gene TRBJ2-7; a possible D gene is TRBD2 (6 bases). Germline CDR1 is SGDLS and CDR2 is YYNGEE. The length of the CDR3 is 16 residues. Trimming cost V 3 bases and J 5 bases, with 21 bases left between them. CDR3 region: CASSARVKAGSHEQYF. DNA of the CDR3: TGTGCCAGCAGCGCGAGGGTGAAGGCGGGGAGCCACGAGCAGTACTTC.

The chain combines TRBV28 with TRBJ1-1; a weak D match, TRBD1 (5 bases). Germline V gene data show CDR1 as MDHEN and CDR2 as SYDVKM. Trimming pared 6 bases from V and 0 bases from J, leaving 14 bases between. The CDR3 is made up of 15 amino acids. In DNA form, the CDR3 reads TGTGCCAGCAGAACTCCCGGGACGGTGAACACTGAAGCTTTCTTT. Amino acids: CASRTPGTVNTEAFF.

There are many counts of this clonotype. The rearrangement uses TRBV6-1 and TRBJ2-7, with 7 nucleotides matching TRBD1. The V gene end was trimmed by 6 bases and the J gene end by 2 bases; junction bases not matched to a gene: 4. In germline, CDR1 is MNHNS, CDR2 SASEGT. The CDR3 is 13 amino acids. The chain's CDR3 is CASRNRGAYEQYF. The DNA of the CDR3 is TGTGCCAGCAGGAACAGGGGAGCCTACGAGCAGTACTTC.

This clonotype occurred many times. The chain couples TRBV29-1 to TRBJ2-7; 7 nucleotides line up with TRBD1. V was clipped by 2 bases and J by 2 bases; unmatched bases: 9. Germline V lookup: CDR1 SQVTM, CDR2 ANQGSEA. CDR3 length: 15 residues. CDR3 residues: CSVETGRGYAYEQYF. The CDR3 nucleotides are TGCAGCGTTGAAACGGGCAGGGGGTATGCCTACGAGCAGTACTTC.

The sample holds many counts of this clonotype. The chain combines TRBV27 with TRBJ2-4; weak D call: TRBD1 (6 bases). The CDR3 covers 15 residues. The ends were cut back, 5 bases at V and 6 bases at J, with 17 bases in the middle. Germline CDR1 MNHEY, CDR2 SMNVEV (reference sequence). This CDR3 is CASSHATGSRNIQYF. The DNA for the CDR3 is TGTGCCAGCAGTCACGCCACAGGGTCGAGAAACATTCAGTACTTC.

The chain recombines TRBV27 with TRBJ1-5; a possible D gene is TRBD1 (5 bases). With 9 bases removed from V and 0 bases from J, the gap between germline ends came to 15 bases. CDR1 MNHEY and CDR2 SMNVEV come from the germline V gene (reference sequence). This CDR3 contains 15 residues. This CDR3 is CARVPGPSSNQPQHF. CDR3 DNA: TGTGCCAGAGTACCGGGACCGAGTAGCAATCAGCCCCAGCATTTT.

A remark on this clonotype: A clone one base away is much larger, so this may be a read error. V is TRBV11-2 and J is TRBJ2-2, with a possible D match to TRBD1 (8 bases). The CDR3 length is 18 residues. CDR1 is SGHAT and CDR2 is FQNNGV in the germline V gene. CDR3 nucleotide sequence: TGTGTCAGCAGACCAAGCTACGGACAGGGAGGGGGGACCGGGGAGCTGTTTTTT. Its translation: CVSRPSYGQGGGTGELFF.

The J gene is TRBJ1-1, the V gene TRBV28, with 10 bases that match TRBD1. Germline V gene lookup returns CDR1 MDHEN and CDR2 SYDVKM. J gave up 5 bases and V 7 bases, and 4 bases lay outside the gene matches. The CDR3 is 13 amino acids. CDR3 sequence: CASKGQGYTEAFF. CDR3 DNA sequence: TGTGCCAGCAAGGGACAGGGGTATACTGAAGCTTTCTTT.

Note on this clonotype: This may come from a read error, since a much larger clone is one base off. V usage is TRBV14 and J usage is TRBJ1-1, with a tentative D call TRBD1 (6 bases). Trimming cost V 3 bases and J 9 bases, with 23 bases left between them. Per the germline V gene, CDR1 is SGHDN and CDR2 is FVKESK. The CDR3 runs 16 residues. The CDR3 DNA follows: TGTGCCAGCAGCCAGCCCCCCAGGGGTTGGGGGACTAAAGCTTTCTTT. Translation: CASSQPPRGWGTKAFF.

This clonotype came up many times. The gene calls are TRBV20-1 and TRBJ1-1; D is unresolved. Trimming removed 4 bases at V and 3 bases at J, with 15 bases between. This CDR3 spans 14 amino acids. In germline, CDR1 is DFQATT, CDR2 SNEGSKA (reference sequence). In DNA, the CDR3 is TGCAGTGCTACAGGTGCAGGCGGGCACACTGAAGCTTTCTTT. Its translation: CSATGAGGHTEAFF.

This clonotype was detected many times. V is TRBV20-1 and J is TRBJ2-7; D assignment may be TRBD1 or TRBD2 (7 bases each). V dropped 5 bases and J dropped 1 base, with 15 bases sitting between them. The CDR3 consists of 14 residues. Germline loops: CDR1 DFQATT, CDR2 SNEGSKA (reference sequence). CDR3 nucleotides: TGCAGTGCTGGGACCAGGGGGGGGTCCTACGAGCAGTACTTC. This translates into CSAGTRGGSYEQYF.

Ten or more counts support this clonotype. The chain carries TRBV27 and TRBJ1-1, with D possibly TRBD1 on 5 matching bases. The CDR3 contains 13 residues. Trimming stripped 3 bases from V and 5 bases from J, with 10 bases between. Germline V gene sequence: CDR1 MNHEY, CDR2 SMNVEV (reference sequence). The CDR3 nucleotides read TGTGCCAGCAGTTTCAGGGAAAAGACTGAAGCTTTCTTT. The encoded protein is CASSFREKTEAFF.

This clonotype appeared many times. The chain couples TRBV29-1 to TRBJ2-7; D perhaps matches TRBD1 (5 bases). The CDR3 is 13 residues long. Germline V lookup: CDR1 SQVTM, CDR2 ANQGSEA. V was shortened by 4 bases and J by 6 bases, with 16 bases between the two germline ends. The CDR3 region has the DNA TGCAGCGTTGGATTGGACACCATCAGCGAGCAGTACTTC. Residues: CSVGLDTISEQYF.

The chain is built from TRBV12-3 or TRBV12-4 and TRBJ2-2, with a possible D match to TRBD2 (5 bases). The V gene lost 5 bases and the J gene lost 2 bases, with 15 bases spanning the gap. The CDR3 contains 16 residues. CDR3 nucleotides: TGTGCCAGCAGTCCCTCGGAGCGGTCTAACACCGGGGAGCTGTTTTTT. Its translation is CASSPSERSNTGELFF.

The chain employs TRBV2 and TRBJ1-2; D ambiguous. Germline loops: CDR1 SNHLY, CDR2 FYNNEI. This CDR3 spans 14 amino acids. With 6 bases removed from V and 7 bases from J, the gap between germline ends came to 18 bases. CDR3 loop: CASRRQGPGIGYTF. The CDR3 DNA is TGTGCCAGCAGACGACAAGGGCCGGGTATTGGCTACACCTTC. Variable domain in full (rest from reference TRBV2 and TRBJ1-2): EPEVTQTPSHQVTQMGQEVILRCVPISNHLYFYWYRQILGQKVEFLVSFYNNEISEKSEIFDDQFSVERPDGSNFTLKIRSTKLEDSAMYFCASRRQGPGIGYTFGSGTRLTVV.